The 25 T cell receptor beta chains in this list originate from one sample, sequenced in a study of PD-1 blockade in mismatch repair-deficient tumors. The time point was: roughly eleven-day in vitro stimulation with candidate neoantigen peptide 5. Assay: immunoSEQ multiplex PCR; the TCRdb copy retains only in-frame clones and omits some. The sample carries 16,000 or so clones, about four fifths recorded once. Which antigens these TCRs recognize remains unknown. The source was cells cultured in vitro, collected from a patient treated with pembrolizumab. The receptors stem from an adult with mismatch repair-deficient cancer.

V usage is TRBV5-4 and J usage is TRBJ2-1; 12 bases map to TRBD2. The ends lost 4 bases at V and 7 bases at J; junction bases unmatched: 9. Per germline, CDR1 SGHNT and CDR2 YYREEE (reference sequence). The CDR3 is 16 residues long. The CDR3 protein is CASSPGLAGYLNEQFF. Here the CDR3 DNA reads TGTGCCAGCAGCCCCGGACTAGCGGGATATTTAAATGAGCAGTTCTTC.

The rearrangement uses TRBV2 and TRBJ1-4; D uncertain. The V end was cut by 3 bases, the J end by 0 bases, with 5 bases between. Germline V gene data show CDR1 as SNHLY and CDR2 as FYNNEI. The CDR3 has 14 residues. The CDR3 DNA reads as TGTGCCAGCAGTGACTACACAACTAATGAAAAACTGTTTTTT. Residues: CASSDYTTNEKLFF.

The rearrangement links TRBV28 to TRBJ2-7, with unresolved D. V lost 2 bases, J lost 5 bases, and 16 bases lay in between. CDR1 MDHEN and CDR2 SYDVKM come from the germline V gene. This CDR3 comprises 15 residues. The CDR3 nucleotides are TGTGCCAGCAGTTTAGGTACGTGGTGGGGTAACGAGCAGTACTTC. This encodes CASSLGTWWGNEQYF.

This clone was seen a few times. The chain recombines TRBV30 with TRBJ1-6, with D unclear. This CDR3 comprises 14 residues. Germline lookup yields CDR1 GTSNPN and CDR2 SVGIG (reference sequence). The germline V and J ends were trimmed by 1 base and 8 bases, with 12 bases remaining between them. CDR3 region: CAWSAGPGDSPLHF. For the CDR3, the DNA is TGTGCCTGGAGTGCGGGCCCCGGGGATTCACCCCTCCACTTT.

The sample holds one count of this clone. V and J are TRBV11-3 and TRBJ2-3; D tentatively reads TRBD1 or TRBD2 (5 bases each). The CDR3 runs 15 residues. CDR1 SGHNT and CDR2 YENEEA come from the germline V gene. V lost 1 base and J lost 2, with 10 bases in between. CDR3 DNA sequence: TGTGCCAGCAGCTTAGTCGGGACGTCCACAGATACGCAGTATTTT. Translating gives CASSLVGTSTDTQYF.

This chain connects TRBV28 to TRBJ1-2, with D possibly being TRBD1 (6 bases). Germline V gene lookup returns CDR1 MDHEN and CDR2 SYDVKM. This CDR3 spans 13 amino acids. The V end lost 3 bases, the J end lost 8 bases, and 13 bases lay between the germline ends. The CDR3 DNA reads TGTGCCAGCAGTTTTGGCAGGGGTGGAGGCTACACCTTC. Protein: CASSFGRGGGYTF.

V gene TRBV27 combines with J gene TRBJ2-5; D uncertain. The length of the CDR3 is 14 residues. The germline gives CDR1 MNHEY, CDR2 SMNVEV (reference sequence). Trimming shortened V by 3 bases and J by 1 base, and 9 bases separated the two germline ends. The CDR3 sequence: CASSFVGSQETQYF. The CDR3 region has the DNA TGTGCCAGCAGTTTTGTCGGATCCCAAGAGACCCAGTACTTC.

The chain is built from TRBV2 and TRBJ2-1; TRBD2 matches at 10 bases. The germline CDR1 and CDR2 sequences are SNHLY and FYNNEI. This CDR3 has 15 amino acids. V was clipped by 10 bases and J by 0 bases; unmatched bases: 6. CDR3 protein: CATQEREGSYNEQFF. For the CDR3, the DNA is TGTGCCACCCAGGAGCGGGAGGGCTCCTACAATGAGCAGTTCTTC.

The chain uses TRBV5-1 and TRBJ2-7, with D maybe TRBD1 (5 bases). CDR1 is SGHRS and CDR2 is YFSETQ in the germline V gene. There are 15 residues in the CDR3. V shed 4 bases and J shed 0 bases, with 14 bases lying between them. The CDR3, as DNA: TGCGCCAGCAGCCCGCAGGGTAGACCCTCCTACGAGCAGTACTTC. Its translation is CASSPQGRPSYEQYF.

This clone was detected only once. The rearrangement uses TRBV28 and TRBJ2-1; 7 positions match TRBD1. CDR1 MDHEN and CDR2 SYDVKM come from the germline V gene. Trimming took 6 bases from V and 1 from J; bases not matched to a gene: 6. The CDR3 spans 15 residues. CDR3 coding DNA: TGTGCCAGCAGACCCGACAGGGTATCCTACAATGAGCAGTTCTTC. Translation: CASRPDRVSYNEQFF.

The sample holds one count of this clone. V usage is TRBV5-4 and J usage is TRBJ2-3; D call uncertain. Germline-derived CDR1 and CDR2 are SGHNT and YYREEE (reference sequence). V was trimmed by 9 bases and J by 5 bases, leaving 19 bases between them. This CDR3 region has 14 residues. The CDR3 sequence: CATRGNLVGDTQYF. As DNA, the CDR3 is TGTGCCACCAGAGGTAACCTCGTGGGAGATACGCAGTATTTT.

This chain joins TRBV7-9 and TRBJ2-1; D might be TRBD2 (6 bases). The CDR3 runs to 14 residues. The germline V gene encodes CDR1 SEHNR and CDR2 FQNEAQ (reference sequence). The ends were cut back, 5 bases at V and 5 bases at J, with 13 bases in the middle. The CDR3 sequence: CASSLGLPDNEQFF. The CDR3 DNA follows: TGTGCCAGCAGCCTTGGACTACCCGACAATGAGCAGTTCTTC.

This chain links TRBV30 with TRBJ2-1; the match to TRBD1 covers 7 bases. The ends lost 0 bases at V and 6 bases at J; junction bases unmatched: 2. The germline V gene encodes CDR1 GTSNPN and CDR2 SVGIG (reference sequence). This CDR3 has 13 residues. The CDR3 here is CAWSVPGGNEQFF. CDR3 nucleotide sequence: TGTGCCTGGAGTGTACCAGGGGGCAATGAGCAGTTCTTC.

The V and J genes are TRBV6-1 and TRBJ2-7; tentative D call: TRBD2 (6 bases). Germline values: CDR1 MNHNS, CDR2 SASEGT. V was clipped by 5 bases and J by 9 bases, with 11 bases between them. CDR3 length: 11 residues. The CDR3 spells CASSLPGAQYF. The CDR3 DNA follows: TGTGCCAGCAGTCTTCCGGGAGCGCAGTACTTC.

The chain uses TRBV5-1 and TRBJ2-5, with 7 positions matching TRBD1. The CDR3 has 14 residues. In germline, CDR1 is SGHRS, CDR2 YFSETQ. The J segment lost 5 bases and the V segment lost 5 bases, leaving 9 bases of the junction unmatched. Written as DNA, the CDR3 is TGCGCCAGCAGGGGTACAGGGGTAGGGGAGACCCAGTACTTC. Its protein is CASRGTGVGETQYF.

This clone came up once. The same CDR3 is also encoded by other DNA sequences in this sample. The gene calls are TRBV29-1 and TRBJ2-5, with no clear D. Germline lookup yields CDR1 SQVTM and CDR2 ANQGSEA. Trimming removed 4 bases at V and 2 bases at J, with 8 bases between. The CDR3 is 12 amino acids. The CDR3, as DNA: TGCAGCGTTGCGACTGCTCAAGAGACCCAGTACTTC. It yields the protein CSVATAQETQYF.

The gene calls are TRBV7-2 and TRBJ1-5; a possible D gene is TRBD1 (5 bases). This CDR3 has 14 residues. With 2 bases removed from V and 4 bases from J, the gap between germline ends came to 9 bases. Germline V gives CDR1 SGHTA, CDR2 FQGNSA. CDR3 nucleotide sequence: TGTGCCAGCAGCTTACAGGGCGGGAATCAGCCCCAGCATTTT. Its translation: CASSLQGGNQPQHF. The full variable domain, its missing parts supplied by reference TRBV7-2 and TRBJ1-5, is GAGVSQSPSNKVTEKGKDVELRCDPISGHTALYWYRQSLGQGLEFLIYFQGNSAPDKSGLPSDRFSAERTGGSVSTLTIQRTQQEDSAVYLCASSLQGGNQPQHFGDGTRLSIL.

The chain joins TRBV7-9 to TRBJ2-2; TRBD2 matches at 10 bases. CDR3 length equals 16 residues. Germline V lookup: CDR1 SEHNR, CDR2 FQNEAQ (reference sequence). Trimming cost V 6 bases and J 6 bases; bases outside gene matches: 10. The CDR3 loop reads CASRTRLAGSAGELFF. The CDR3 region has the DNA TGTGCCAGCAGGACTCGACTAGCGGGCAGTGCCGGGGAGCTGTTTTTT. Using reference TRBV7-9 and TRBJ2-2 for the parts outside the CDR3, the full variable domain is DTGVSQNPRHKITKRGQNVTFRCDPISEHNRLYWYRQTLGQGPEFLTYFQNEAQLEKSRLLSDRFSAERPKGSFSTLEIQRTEQGDSAMYLCASRTRLAGSAGELFFGEGSRLTVL.

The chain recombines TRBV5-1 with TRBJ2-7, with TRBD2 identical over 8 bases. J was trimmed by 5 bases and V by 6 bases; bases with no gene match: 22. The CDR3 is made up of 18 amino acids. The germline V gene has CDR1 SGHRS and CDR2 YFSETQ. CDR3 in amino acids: CASTESSSPGLGVNEQYF. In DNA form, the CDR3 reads TGCGCCAGCACTGAATCGTCCTCCCCGGGACTAGGCGTCAACGAGCAGTACTTC.

In nucleotides, the CDR3 is TGTGCCAGCAGTGAGACAGCCACAGCTAACTATGGCTACACCTTC. Its translation: CASSETATANYGYTF. The rearrangement links TRBV6-4 to TRBJ1-2; perhaps TRBD1 as D (5 bases). In germline, CDR1 is MRHNA, CDR2 SNTAGT. V gave up 3 bases and J gave up 0 bases, with 11 bases separating them. The CDR3 runs to 15 residues.

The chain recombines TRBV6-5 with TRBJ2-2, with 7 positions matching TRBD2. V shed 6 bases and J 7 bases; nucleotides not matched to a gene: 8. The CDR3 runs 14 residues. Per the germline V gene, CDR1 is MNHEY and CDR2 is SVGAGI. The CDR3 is CASRLTLAGGELFF. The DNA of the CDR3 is TGTGCCAGCAGACTCACGTTAGCGGGCGGGGAGCTGTTTTTT.

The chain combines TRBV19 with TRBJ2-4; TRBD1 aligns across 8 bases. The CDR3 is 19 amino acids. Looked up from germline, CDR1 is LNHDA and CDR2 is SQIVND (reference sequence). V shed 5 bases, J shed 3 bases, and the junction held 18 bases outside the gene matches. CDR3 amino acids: CASSSPGGRPWGIKNIQYF. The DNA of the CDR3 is TGTGCCAGTAGTTCTCCAGGGGGCCGACCGTGGGGGATCAAAAACATTCAGTACTTC.

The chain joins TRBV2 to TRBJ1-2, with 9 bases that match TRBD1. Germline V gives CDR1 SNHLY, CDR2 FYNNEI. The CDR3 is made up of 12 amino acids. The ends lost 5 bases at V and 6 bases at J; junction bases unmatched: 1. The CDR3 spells CASSRTGDGYTF. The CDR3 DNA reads TGTGCCAGCAGTCGGACAGGGGATGGCTACACCTTC.

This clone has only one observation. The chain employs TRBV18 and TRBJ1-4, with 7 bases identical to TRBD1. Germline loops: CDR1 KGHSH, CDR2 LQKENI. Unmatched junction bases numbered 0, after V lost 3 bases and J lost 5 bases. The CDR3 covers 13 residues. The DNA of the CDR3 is TGTGCCAGCTCACCGGGACAGAATGAAAAACTGTTTTTT. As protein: CASSPGQNEKLFF.

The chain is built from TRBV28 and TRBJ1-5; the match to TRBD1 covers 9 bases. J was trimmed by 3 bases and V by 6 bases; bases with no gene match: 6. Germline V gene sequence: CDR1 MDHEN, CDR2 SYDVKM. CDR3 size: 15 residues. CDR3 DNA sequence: TGTGCCAGCAGCCGACAGGGGGGGTACAATCAGCCCCAGCATTTT. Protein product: CASSRQGGYNQPQHF.